This T cell receptor beta chain stems from a study of blood T cells in healthy people across ages (dated by TCRdb to about 2015). For context, the study as a whole: Template switching captured roughly one uniquely barcoded TCR beta cDNA molecule per two T cells in model experiments. To track age-related changes in TCR beta repertoire diversity, the study relied on deep sequencing normalized with unique cDNA molecular identifiers. The donors were split into four age groups: young (average 16 years), middle-aged (roughly 42), aged (around 67) and long-lived (approximately 80). The study analyzed two additional independent replicas of 1 million unique cDNA reads from the same blood draw for two donors, one aged 18 to 29 and one aged 80 or older.

V and J are trimmed by 5 bases and 6 bases, and the gene matches miss 9 bases of the junction. The CDR3 starts with the cysteine, ends with the phenylalanine, and has 14 residues. The DNA shown is the 42-base CDR3, in frame from base 1. Via the germline V gene, CDR1 is MNHEY and CDR2 SVGAGI. This clonotype was counted between two and nine times. What antigen it recognizes has not been identified. Qualities for individual bases were not recorded, and no much larger clone is one base off. Library preparation was by 5' RACE. The instrument given in TCRdb is Illumina HiSeq 2500. A second roughly 7 to 11 cycle PCR used a sample-barcoded 5' primer and a J-beta primer mix. A template-switch 5' adaptor carrying 12 random nucleotides introduced a unique molecular identifier onto each TCR beta cDNA molecule. At least 2.5 million CDR3-containing paired-end reads were obtained from each sample. First-strand cDNA was synthesized from all RNA with the Mint cDNA synthesis kit, primed by a TRBC-specific oligonucleotide. After uracil-DNA glycosylase treatment, a first 18-cycle PCR used universal primers M1SS and BC2_uni_R on all cDNA. The paper's data handling went like this. For normalization, 1 million high-quality reads were randomly selected from each sample, with every read carrying a distinct molecular identifier. Instead of being binned into consensus sequences, reads with shared molecular identifiers were discarded. MiTCR, with a Q25 quality threshold and the strictest error-elimination algorithm, was used for CDR3 identification, clonotype clustering and error correction. Lower-bound total TCR beta diversity was estimated with a nonparametric unseen species model using Euler transformation. TCRdb itself trimmed the public reads at Q25 with fastp, ran MiXCR and retained productive beta chains. All rows with the same CDR3 protein become a single entry with the most common DNA and genes. TCRdb, not the original authors, processed these V and J calls. This sample is represented by hundreds of thousands of distinct CDR3 sequences; approximately 25% of them were singletons. Clones ranked in the top ten supply just over 8.5% of the sample.

Systemically healthy Caucasian individuals from Russia, roughly 40 in total and aged roughly 6 to 100 years, were included as donors. About 10 milliliters of peripheral blood were drawn from each donor into EDTA-treated Vacutainer tubes. Ficoll-Paque density-gradient centrifugation was used to isolate PBMCs, with at least 7 million per sample. Trizol reagent was used to extract total RNA from the PBMCs, yielding at least 6 micrograms per sample. The percentages of naive CD45RAhigh/CD27high T cells were determined by flow cytometry on a PBMC aliquot from every donor. What the work shows at the level of the full study, not this receptor alone: The CMV infection status of donors was not known, potentially confounding age-related changes in expanded clonotypes. Compared with the aged group, the long-lived group had more naive CD4+ T cells, fewer expanded clones and increased TCR diversity, a pattern suggesting age selection. Since profiling was done on bulk unsorted PBMCs, naive and antigen-experienced compartments could not be conclusively compared. Estimates of total diversity based on one million sequenced T cells were considered lower bounds and underestimates. As age increased, observed TCR beta diversity per million T cells dropped in a roughly linear way, and a significant reduction was already evident by age 40. A strong correlation was found between observed TCR beta diversity and the percentage of naive T cells measured by flow cytometry.

The same specimen was also included in a second study, on T cells of mothers and their children. Looking at the second paper: Nine systemically healthy Caucasian individuals served as donors, namely three mothers together with their six children. cDNA synthesis consumed the entire amount of extracted RNA, loaded at around 1.5 ug RNA in each 15 ul reaction. In the second PCR, the M1S primer introduced both the sample barcodes and 2-4 random nucleotides. Over 8 million TCR beta CDR3 reads came from each mother, compared with millions of reads from each child. TCR recombination output is similarly shaped by thymic selection in related and unrelated pairs, with a minor effect exerted by inherited differences. Normalized repertoire overlap in related mother-child pairs was always slightly higher than in unrelated mother-child pairs, but the difference was never significant. No persistent microchimeric T cell clones were detected, at a sensitivity of approximately 100 clones per million clonotypes. The study used deep NGS to compare TCR beta repertoires of mothers and children, seeking features distinguishing related mother-child pairs from unrelated individuals. Mothers averaged about 40 +/- 4 years of age and children averaged around 11 +/- 4 years. Libraries were sequenced on Illumina HiSeq 2000 with 100+100 nt paired-end reads after adapter ligation with NEBNext reagents. To avoid cross-contamination, the mother libraries and the child libraries were prepared a month apart and sequenced in separate runs. For each donor, between about 500,000 and 2,000,000 distinct TCR beta clonotypes were identified. Naive TCR beta clonotypes were estimated from low-frequency clonotypes matched to each donor's FACS-determined naive share, without sorting.

This clonotype was obtained from a boy younger than 18 in good health. Sequencing used blood. The rearrangement joined TRBV6-5 to TRBJ1-2, with TRBD1 identical over 7 junction bases. The sequenced DNA is TGTGCCAGCAGTCCCTTCGACAGGGACGATGGCTACACCTTC. This translates into CASSPFDRDDGYTF.